This is a list of T cell receptor beta chains from one sample in a study of T cells expressing NK-cell markers. TCRdb derives one entry per CDR3 protein from the 5' RACE reads, leaving out DNA. The data show more than 400,000 distinct CDR3 sequences, and the top ten clones hold 7.3%. The sequencing sample was made of blood T cells: a sorted CD56 or NKG2C T cell subset, CD4+ or CD8+ T cells, or bulk PBMC T cells (not recorded which). The receptors were sampled from a woman aged 18 to 75 in good health. Both conserved end residues are part of each CDR3.

TRBJ1-2	TRBV7-2	CASSSYRDRVVYGYTF
TRBJ2-2	TRBV20-1	CSARAPRGTSVAGELFF
TRBJ2-1	TRBV9	CASSAPQGRNGLYNEQFF
TRBJ1-5	TRBV6-1	CASSKQGWINQPQHF
TRBJ2-2	TRBV19	CASSIIVGLSTGELFF
TRBJ2-4	TRBV6-5	CASSYGLTSKNIQYF
TRBJ2-3	TRBV5-4	CASSLVAASTDTQYF
TRBJ2-7	TRBV12-3/TRBV12-4	CASSFGTLYEQYF
TRBJ1-1	TRBV6-6	CATRGNTEAFF
TRBJ2-7	TRBV4-3	CASSQDLWGGEQYF
TRBJ2-3	TRBV2	CASRVAGGPYTDTQYF
TRBJ2-1	TRBV12-3/TRBV12-4	CASSLVTVAYNEQFF
TRBJ1-4	TRBV12-3/TRBV12-4	CASSLRGATNEKLFF
TRBJ2-3	TRBV18	CASSSRQGNTDTQYF
TRBJ1-1	TRBV5-4	CASSSRGQGPYTEAFF
TRBJ2-2	TRBV7-8	CASIEGTSGRASTGELFF
TRBJ1-5	TRBV7-2	CASSYKGSNQPQHF
TRBJ2-5	TRBV6-2/TRBV6-3	CASAGLAGGMYQETQYF
TRBJ1-1	TRBV11-2	CASSLAGGQNTEAFF
TRBJ2-1	TRBV5-1	CASSFVAGGNEQFF
TRBJ2-3	TRBV5-6	CASSLRGVKDTQYF
TRBJ2-3	TRBV29-1	CSVVAGPGTQYF
TRBJ2-5	TRBV5-5	CASSLRQYQETQYF
TRBJ2-3	TRBV19	CASSLGPSSTDTQYF
TRBJ1-5	TRBV12-3/TRBV12-4	CASSAGGHWPQHF
TRBJ2-1	TRBV9	CASSVESRGANEQFF
TRBJ1-6	TRBV5-4	CASSLAGTANSPLHF